This TCR beta chain was captured in a study of cytomegalovirus exposure and HLA in healthy donors. PCR was performed using 60 Vbeta and 13 Jbeta primers. This table comes from immunoSEQ multiplex PCR, and its TCRdb copy is limited to in-frame clones, with some not included. This table holds about 200,000 clones, about 81% found once. Regarding the study as a whole: For most TCR beta V segments, an earlier analysis put the productive rate at about 90% or about 30% of the time. Overall, approximately 180 TCR beta chains were annotated as cytomegalovirus-associated.

This CDR3 is 14 amino acids long. V gave up 3 bases and J gave up 0 bases, with 8 bases separating them. Germline CDR1 MNHEY, CDR2 SMNVEV (reference sequence). Of note for this clone: As yet, its antigen is unknown.

These donors counted as nominally healthy when sampled, but unrecorded immune exposures were likely. This chain connects TRBV27 to TRBJ1-1; D is uncertain. Sequenced: PBMCs. This TCR was recovered from a man between 35 and 55 years old in good health and CMV-seropositive. This CDR3 reads CASSFTRLNTEAFF. CDR3 sequence (DNA): TGTGCCAGCAGTTTTACCAGGCTGAACACTGAAGCTTTCTTT.